One sample yielded the 10 T cell receptor beta chains listed below, sequenced in a study of control samples from healthy donors and cancer patients. Using immunoSEQ multiplex PCR, the repertoire was profiled, and TCRdb retains in-frame clones only, with some absent. The data contain 170,000 or so clones, about nine tenths of them singletons. Sequenced input: blood. The source of these receptors is a woman aged 40 to 50 in good health.

V is TRBV12-3 or TRBV12-4 and J is TRBJ1-1; D is perhaps TRBD1 (5 bases). Trimming removed 5 bases from V and 6 bases from J, with 13 bases in between. The CDR3 consists of 13 residues. The CDR3 region is CASSEQGVPEAFF. The CDR3 nucleotides are TGTGCCAGCAGTGAGCAGGGTGTCCCTGAAGCTTTCTTT.

This chain uses TRBV5-1 with TRBJ2-7; 10 nucleotides align to TRBD1. Germline V gene lookup returns CDR1 SGHRS and CDR2 YFSETQ. The V and J ends lost 4 bases and 3 bases, in that order; junction bases with no gene match: 7. This CDR3 region has 15 residues. DNA of the CDR3: TGCGCCAGCAGCCCGACGACAGGGGGCGGCTACGAGCAGTACTTC. This encodes CASSPTTGGGYEQYF.

In this sample, this clone turned up once. V usage is TRBV7-2 and J usage is TRBJ2-1; 8 positions match TRBD1. The CDR3 length is 15 residues. Germline CDR1 and CDR2: SGHTA and FQGNSA. Trimming took 5 bases from V and 7 from J; bases not matched to a gene: 10. The CDR3 DNA reads as TGTGCCAGCAGCATAGAAGGACAGGGTTGGAATGAGCAGTTCTTC. It codes for CASSIEGQGWNEQFF. Drawing the rest from reference TRBV7-2 and TRBJ2-1, the complete variable domain is GAGVSQSPSNKVTEKGKDVELRCDPISGHTALYWYRQSLGQGLEFLIYFQGNSAPDKSGLPSDRFSAERTGGSVSTLTIQRTQQEDSAVYLCASSIEGQGWNEQFFGPGTRLTVL.

The chain has TRBV15 and TRBJ2-2; weak D call: TRBD2 (5 bases). Germline V gene data show CDR1 as LNHNV and CDR2 as YYDKDF (reference sequence). The CDR3 runs to 13 residues. The ends were cut back, 5 bases at V and 5 bases at J, with 9 bases in the middle. CDR3 bases: TGTGCCACCAGCCGTCCGGGAACCGGGGAGCTGTTTTTT. Residues: CATSRPGTGELFF.

In its sample, this clone was seen once. This sequence joins TRBV10-1 and TRBJ1-3, with 8 bases aligning to TRBD1. Germline V gene data show CDR1 as WNHNN and CDR2 as SYGVQD (reference sequence). There are 13 residues in the CDR3. Trimming cost V 8 bases and J 1 base; bases outside gene matches: 1. CDR3 sequence reads: CASQGASGNTIYF. CDR3 DNA: TGCGCCAGCCAGGGGGCTTCTGGAAACACCATATATTTT.

The chain uses TRBV18 and TRBJ2-7; 7 bases line up with TRBD1. Germline CDR1 KGHSH, CDR2 LQKENI. This CDR3 contains 11 residues. J gave up 6 bases and V 4 bases, and 0 bases lay outside the gene matches. As DNA, the CDR3 is TGTGCCAGCTCACGACAGGGCGAGCAGTACTTC. Protein sequence: CASSRQGEQYF.

This clone was detected once. Other nucleotide sequences from this sample produce the same CDR3. V is TRBV7-9 and J is TRBJ1-3; TRBD1 agrees at 8 bases. In germline, CDR1 is SEHNR, CDR2 FQNEAQ (reference sequence). Losses at the gene ends were 3 bases for V and 2 bases for J; bases not matched to a gene: 0. The CDR3 runs to 14 residues. The CDR3 sequence is CASSLDRAGNTIYF. CDR3 sequence (DNA): TGTGCCAGCAGCTTGGACAGGGCTGGAAACACCATATATTTT.

There are a few counts of this clone. The J gene is TRBJ1-4, the V gene TRBV18; maybe TRBD1 (5 bases). Germline V gene sequence: CDR1 KGHSH, CDR2 LQKENI. Trimming cost V 4 bases and J 7 bases, with 19 bases left between them. The CDR3 is 16 amino acids. The CDR3 DNA reads as TGTGCCAGCTCACACCTAGGAGGGGCCCTGGCTGAAAAACTGTTTTTT. Protein sequence: CASSHLGGALAEKLFF.

This clone was picked up one time. The chain employs TRBV6-1 and TRBJ2-1; D is perhaps TRBD2 (5 bases). The CDR3 totals 15 residues. Deletions cut 3 bases from V and 4 bases from J, with 13 bases between. Per germline, CDR1 MNHNS and CDR2 SASEGT. The CDR3 is CASSERPEGYNEQFF. Written as DNA, the CDR3 is TGTGCCAGCAGTGAGAGACCTGAGGGATACAATGAGCAGTTCTTC.

The genes are TRBV27 and TRBJ1-4; 8 bases map to TRBD1. Trimming took 4 bases from V and 0 from J; bases not matched to a gene: 4. The germline V gene has CDR1 MNHEY and CDR2 SMNVEV (reference sequence). The CDR3 spans 16 residues. Here the CDR3 DNA reads TGTGCCAGCAGTTGGACAGGGAAAGCAACTAATGAAAAACTGTTTTTT. Its translation: CASSWTGKATNEKLFF.